The 14 T cell receptor beta chains presented below share a single source sample, sequenced in a study of CD4 T cells in relation to SARS-CoV-2 and coronaviruses. Before the COVID-19 pandemic, during about 2010-2018, CD4+ T cells were taken from unexposed donors. Isolation of CD4+ T cells took place after less than twelve days in culture. No antigen has been assigned to these receptors. Data came from immunoSEQ multiplex PCR; TCRdb stores just in-frame clones and leaves some out. The sample has roughly 28,000 clones; 73% are singletons. The sample taken for sequencing was CD4+ T cells from PBMCs, cultured in vitro. The receptors here all came from a human donor in good health.

The V gene is TRBV30, the J gene TRBJ1-1; TRBD1 agrees at 8 bases. The CDR3 totals 14 residues. Germline V gives CDR1 GTSNPN, CDR2 SVGIG (reference sequence). The ends lost 3 bases at V and 0 bases at J; junction bases unmatched: 3. CDR3 nucleotides: TGTGCCTGGAGCAGGGGGCTCCTGAACACTGAAGCTTTCTTT. Translation: CAWSRGLLNTEAFF.

This chain links TRBV11-2 with TRBJ2-7, with 9 bases matching TRBD1. V shed 7 bases, J shed 0 bases, and the junction held 7 bases outside the gene matches. Germline V gene data show CDR1 as SGHAT and CDR2 as FQNNGV. The CDR3 spans 15 residues. In nucleotides, the CDR3 is TGTGCCAGCACGGACAGGGGCGCCGCCTCCTACGAGCAGTACTTC. It specifies CASTDRGAASYEQYF.

The V and J genes are TRBV20-1 and TRBJ2-6; D not certain. The CDR3 spans 16 residues. In germline, CDR1 is DFQATT, CDR2 SNEGSKA (reference sequence). V was clipped by 3 bases and J by 1 base, with 13 bases between them. This CDR3 reads CSASGVWTSGANVLTF. The CDR3 region has the DNA TGCAGTGCTAGTGGCGTTTGGACGTCTGGGGCCAACGTCCTGACTTTC.

The CDR3: CASSLETGVGANVLTF. For the CDR3, the DNA is TGCGCCAGCAGCTTGGAAACAGGGGTCGGGGCCAACGTCCTGACTTTC. V is TRBV5-1 and J is TRBJ2-6; 7 nucleotides agree with TRBD1. Germline V CDR1 and CDR2: SGHRS, YFSETQ. V was pared by 0 bases and J by 4 bases, with 4 bases of the junction left unmatched. The CDR3 is made up of 16 amino acids.

V usage is TRBV29-1 and J usage is TRBJ1-3; D is possibly TRBD1 (6 bases). The CDR3 covers 15 residues. The germline gives CDR1 SQVTM, CDR2 ANQGSEA. Trimming stripped 5 bases from V and 0 bases from J, with 14 bases between. The DNA for the CDR3 is TGCAGCGTTCCGCTCCAGGGGAGCTCTGGAAACACCATATATTTT. Its translation: CSVPLQGSSGNTIYF. The full variable domain, completed using reference TRBV29-1 and TRBJ1-3, is SAVISQKPSRDICQRGTSLTIQCQVDSQVTMMFWYRQQPGQSLTLIATANQGSEATYESGFVIDKFPISRPNLTFSTLTVSNMSPEDSSIYLCSVPLQGSSGNTIYFGEGSWLTVV.

This sequence joins TRBV4-1 and TRBJ1-2; 10 bases agree with TRBD1. CDR3 length: 17 amino acids. Trimming cost V 4 bases and J 4 bases; bases outside gene matches: 12. The germline CDR1 and CDR2 sequences are MGHRA and YSYEKL. The CDR3 DNA reads as TGCGCCAGCAGCCTCCCCCGACAGGGGGCGCGGGGCTATGGCTACACCTTC. Its protein product is CASSLPRQGARGYGYTF.

This clone was counted once. The chain links TRBV10-3 to TRBJ1-2, with TRBD1 as a possible D gene (5 bases). Germline values: CDR1 ENHRY, CDR2 SYGVKD. V was cut by 6 bases and J by 2 bases, with 16 bases left in between. The CDR3 length is 15 residues. CDR3 nucleotides: TGTGCCATCAGGCCGGCGTGGGGCGCGAACTATGGCTACACCTTC. The encoded protein is CAIRPAWGANYGYTF.

V is TRBV7-2 and J is TRBJ2-7; D remains unclear. The CDR3 sequence is 14 residues long. The V gene lost 5 bases and the J gene lost 6 bases, with 17 bases spanning the gap. Germline-derived CDR1 and CDR2 are SGHTA and FQGNSA. The CDR3 bases are TGTGCCAGCAGCCCCCGAGGAAGAGCCGCCGAGCAGTACTTC. Its translation is CASSPRGRAAEQYF.

Only one count was recorded for this clone. In nucleotides, the CDR3 is TGTGCCAGCAGCCGAGGCTTTGGCGACAGGGGCTACGAGCAGTACTTC. This codes for CASSRGFGDRGYEQYF. V is TRBV11-3 and J is TRBJ2-7, with 8 positions matching TRBD1. The CDR3 runs 16 residues. Trimming at V came to 5 bases and at J to 3 bases, leaving 12 bases not matched to a gene. Germline-derived CDR1 and CDR2 are SGHNT and YENEEA.

This clone has just one count. The gene calls are TRBV19 and TRBJ2-7; D might be TRBD1 (6 bases). From germline, CDR1 is LNHDA and CDR2 SQIVND (reference sequence). The V and J ends lost 5 bases and 2 bases respectively, with 13 bases between them. CDR3 length: 14 residues. In nucleotides, the CDR3 is TGTGCCAGTAGTCCCGGGACACTACCCTACGAGCAGTACTTC. This translates into CASSPGTLPYEQYF.

This clone was detected a few times. The chain employs TRBV5-1 and TRBJ1-1; TRBD1 matches 9 bases. The CDR3 length is 14 residues. Germline V lookup: CDR1 SGHRS, CDR2 YFSETQ. With 3 bases clipped from V and 1 base from J, the junction kept 1 base outside the gene matches. CDR3 amino acids: CASSWDRANTEAFF. CDR3 nucleotides: TGCGCCAGCAGCTGGGACAGGGCGAACACTGAAGCTTTCTTT.

This chain joins TRBV7-8 and TRBJ2-7, with D perhaps TRBD1 (6 bases). The germline gives CDR1 SGHVS, CDR2 FQNEAQ. The CDR3 extends over 15 amino acids. Trimming took off 5 bases at V and 4 bases at J, with 18 bases between the two ends. The CDR3: CASSQVNGQTYEQYF. CDR3 nucleotide sequence: TGTGCCAGCAGCCAGGTCAATGGACAGACATACGAGCAGTACTTC.

This sequence joins TRBV5-1 and TRBJ2-3; the match to TRBD2 covers 10 bases. CDR3 length: 18 amino acids. The germline V gene has CDR1 SGHRS and CDR2 YFSETQ. Trimming took 0 bases from V and 4 from J; bases not matched to a gene: 11. The CDR3, as DNA: TGCGCCAGCAGCTTGGAACTAGCGGGACCCCCGGGGGCAGATACGCAGTATTTT. It specifies CASSLELAGPPGADTQYF.

V is TRBV10-2 and J is TRBJ1-6; D is possibly TRBD1 (5 bases). The CDR3 spans 15 residues. Trimming cost V 0 bases and J 7 bases, with 10 bases left between them. The germline gives CDR1 WSHSY, CDR2 SAAADI. DNA of the CDR3: TGCGCCAGCAGTGAGTCGTGGAGGGACAATTCACCCCTCCACTTT. Protein: CASSESWRDNSPLHF.